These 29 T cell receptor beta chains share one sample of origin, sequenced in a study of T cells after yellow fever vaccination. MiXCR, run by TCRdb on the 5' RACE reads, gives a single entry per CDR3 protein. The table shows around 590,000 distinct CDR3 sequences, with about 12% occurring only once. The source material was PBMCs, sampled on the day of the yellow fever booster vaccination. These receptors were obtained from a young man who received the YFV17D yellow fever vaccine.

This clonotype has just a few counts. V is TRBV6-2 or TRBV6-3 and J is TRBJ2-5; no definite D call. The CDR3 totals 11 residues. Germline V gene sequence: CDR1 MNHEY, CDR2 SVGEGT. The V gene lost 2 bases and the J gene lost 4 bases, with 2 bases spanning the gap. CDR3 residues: CASSYAETQYF. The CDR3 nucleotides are TGTGCCAGCAGTTACGCAGAGACCCAGTACTTC.

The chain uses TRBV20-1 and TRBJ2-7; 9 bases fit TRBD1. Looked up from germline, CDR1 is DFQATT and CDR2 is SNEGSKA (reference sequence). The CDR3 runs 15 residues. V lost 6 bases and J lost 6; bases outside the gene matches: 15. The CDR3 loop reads CSAPRVGQGLVEQYF. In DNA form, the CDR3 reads TGCAGTGCACCACGGGTTGGACAGGGGCTGGTCGAGCAGTACTTC.

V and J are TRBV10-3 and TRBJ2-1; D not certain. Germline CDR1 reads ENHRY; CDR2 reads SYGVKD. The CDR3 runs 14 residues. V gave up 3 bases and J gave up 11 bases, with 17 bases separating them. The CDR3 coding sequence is TGTGCCATCAGTGACCCCCCCGTCGGGTCACAGCAGTTCTTC. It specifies CAISDPPVGSQQFF.

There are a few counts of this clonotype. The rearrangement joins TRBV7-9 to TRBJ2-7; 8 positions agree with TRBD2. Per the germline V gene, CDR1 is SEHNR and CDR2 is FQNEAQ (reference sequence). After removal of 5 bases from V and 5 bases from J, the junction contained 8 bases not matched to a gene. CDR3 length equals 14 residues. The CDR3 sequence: CASSPNNGRDEQYF. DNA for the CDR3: TGTGCCAGCAGCCCTAACAACGGGAGGGACGAGCAGTACTTC.

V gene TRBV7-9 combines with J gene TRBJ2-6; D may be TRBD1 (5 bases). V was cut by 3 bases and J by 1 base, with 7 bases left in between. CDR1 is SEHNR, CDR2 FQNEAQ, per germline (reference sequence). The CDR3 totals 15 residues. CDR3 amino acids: CASSFRVSGANVLTF. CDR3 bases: TGTGCCAGCAGCTTCAGGGTTTCTGGGGCCAACGTCCTGACTTTC. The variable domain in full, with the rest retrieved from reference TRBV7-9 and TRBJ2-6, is DTGVSQNPRHKITKRGQNVTFRCDPISEHNRLYWYRQTLGQGPEFLTYFQNEAQLEKSRLLSDRFSAERPKGSFSTLEIQRTEQGDSAMYLCASSFRVSGANVLTFGAGSRLTVL.

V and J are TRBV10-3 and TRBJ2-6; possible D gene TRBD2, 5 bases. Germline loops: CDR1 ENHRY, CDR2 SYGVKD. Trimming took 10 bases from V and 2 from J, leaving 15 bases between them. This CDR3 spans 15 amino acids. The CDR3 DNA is TGTGCCACCTCAGCCCCGGGGACTGGGGCCAACGTCCTGACTTTC. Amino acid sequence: CATSAPGTGANVLTF.

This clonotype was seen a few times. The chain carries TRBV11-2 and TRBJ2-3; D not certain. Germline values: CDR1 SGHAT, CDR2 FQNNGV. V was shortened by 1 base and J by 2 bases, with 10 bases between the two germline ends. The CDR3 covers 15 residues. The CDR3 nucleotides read TGTGCCAGCAGCTTAGTGGAGCGATCCACAGATACGCAGTATTTT. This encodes CASSLVERSTDTQYF. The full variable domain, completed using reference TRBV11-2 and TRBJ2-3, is EAGVAQSPRYKIIEKRQSVAFWCNPISGHATLYWYQQILGQGPKLLIQFQNNGVVDDSQLPKDRFSAERLKGVDSTLKIQPAKLEDSAVYLCASSLVERSTDTQYFGPGTRLTVL.

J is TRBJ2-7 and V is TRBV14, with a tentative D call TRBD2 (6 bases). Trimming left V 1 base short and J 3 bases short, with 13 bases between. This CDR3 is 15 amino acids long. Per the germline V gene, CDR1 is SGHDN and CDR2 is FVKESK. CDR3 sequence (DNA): TGTGCCAGCAGCCAAGGTTACGGGAGAGTCTACGAGCAGTACTTC. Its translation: CASSQGYGRVYEQYF.

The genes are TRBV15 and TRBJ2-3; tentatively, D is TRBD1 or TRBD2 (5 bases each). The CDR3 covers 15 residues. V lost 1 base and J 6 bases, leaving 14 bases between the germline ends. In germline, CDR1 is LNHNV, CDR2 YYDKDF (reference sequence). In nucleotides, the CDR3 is TGTGCCACCAGCAGAGTCGGGACCAAGAAGGATACGCAGTATTTT. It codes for CATSRVGTKKDTQYF.

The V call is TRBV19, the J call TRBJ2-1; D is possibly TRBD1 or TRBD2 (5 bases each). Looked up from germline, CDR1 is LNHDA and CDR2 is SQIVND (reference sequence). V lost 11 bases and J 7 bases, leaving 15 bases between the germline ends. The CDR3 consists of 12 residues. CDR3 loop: CARNRGSNEQFF. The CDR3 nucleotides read TGTGCCCGAAACCGGGGCTCTAATGAGCAGTTCTTC.

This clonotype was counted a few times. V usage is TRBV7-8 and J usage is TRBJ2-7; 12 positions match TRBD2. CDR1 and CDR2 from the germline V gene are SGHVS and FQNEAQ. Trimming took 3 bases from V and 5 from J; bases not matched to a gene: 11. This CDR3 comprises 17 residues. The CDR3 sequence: CASSFWTSGALLDEQYF. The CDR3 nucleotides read TGTGCCAGCAGCTTCTGGACTAGCGGGGCCCTCCTGGACGAGCAGTACTTC.

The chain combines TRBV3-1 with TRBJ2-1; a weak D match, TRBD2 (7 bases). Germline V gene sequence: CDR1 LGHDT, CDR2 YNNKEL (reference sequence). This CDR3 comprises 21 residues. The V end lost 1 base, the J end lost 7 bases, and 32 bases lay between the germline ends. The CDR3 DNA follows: TGTGCCAGCAGCCAAGTTGAGAGAAAAGCCCCACTAGAGAGGGGGGGTAATGAGCAGTTCTTC. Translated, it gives CASSQVERKAPLERGGNEQFF.

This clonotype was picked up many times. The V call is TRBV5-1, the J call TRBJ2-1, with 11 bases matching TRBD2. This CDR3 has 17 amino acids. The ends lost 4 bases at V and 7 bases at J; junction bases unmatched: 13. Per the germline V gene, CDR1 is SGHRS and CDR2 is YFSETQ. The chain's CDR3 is CASSPVAGGPDSNEQFF. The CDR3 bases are TGCGCCAGCAGCCCAGTAGCGGGAGGGCCAGACTCGAATGAGCAGTTCTTC.

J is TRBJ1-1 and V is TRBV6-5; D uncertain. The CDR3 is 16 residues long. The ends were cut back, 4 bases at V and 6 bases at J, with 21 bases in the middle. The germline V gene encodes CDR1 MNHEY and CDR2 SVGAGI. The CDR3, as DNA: TGTGCCAGCAGTTGGGGTTGGATGGCGTCTGGCGCTGAAGCTTTCTTT. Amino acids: CASSWGWMASGAEAFF.

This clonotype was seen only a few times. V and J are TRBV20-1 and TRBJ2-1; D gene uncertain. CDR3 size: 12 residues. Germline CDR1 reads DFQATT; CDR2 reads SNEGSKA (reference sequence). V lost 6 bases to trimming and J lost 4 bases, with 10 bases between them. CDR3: CSAGWGYNEQFF. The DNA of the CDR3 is TGCAGTGCCGGCTGGGGATACAATGAGCAGTTCTTC.

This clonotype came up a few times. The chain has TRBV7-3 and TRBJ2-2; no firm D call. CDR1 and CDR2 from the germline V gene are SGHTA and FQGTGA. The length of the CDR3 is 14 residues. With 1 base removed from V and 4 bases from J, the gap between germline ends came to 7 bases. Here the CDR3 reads CASSLSPGTGELFF. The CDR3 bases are TGTGCCAGCAGCTTAAGCCCGGGCACCGGGGAGCTGTTTTTT.

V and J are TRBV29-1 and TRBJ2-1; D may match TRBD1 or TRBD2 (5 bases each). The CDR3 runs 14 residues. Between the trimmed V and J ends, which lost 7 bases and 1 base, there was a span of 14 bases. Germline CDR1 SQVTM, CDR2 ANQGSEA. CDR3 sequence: CSAYYGGSYNEQFF. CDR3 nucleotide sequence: TGCAGCGCCTACTATGGGGGTTCCTACAATGAGCAGTTCTTC.

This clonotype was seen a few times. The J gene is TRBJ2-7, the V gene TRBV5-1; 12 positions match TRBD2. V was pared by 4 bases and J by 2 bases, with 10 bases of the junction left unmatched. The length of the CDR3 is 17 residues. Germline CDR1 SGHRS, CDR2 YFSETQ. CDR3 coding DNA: TGCGCCAGCAGCCGAAACCCCTCTAGCGGGAGGGCCTACGAGCAGTACTTC. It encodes CASSRNPSSGRAYEQYF.

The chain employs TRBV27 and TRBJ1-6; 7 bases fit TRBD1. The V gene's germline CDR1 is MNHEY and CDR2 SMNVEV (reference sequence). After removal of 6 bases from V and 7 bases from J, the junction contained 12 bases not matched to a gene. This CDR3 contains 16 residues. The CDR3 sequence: CASRLQGNWLNSPLHF. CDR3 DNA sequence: TGTGCCAGCAGACTACAGGGGAACTGGTTAAATTCACCCCTCCACTTT.

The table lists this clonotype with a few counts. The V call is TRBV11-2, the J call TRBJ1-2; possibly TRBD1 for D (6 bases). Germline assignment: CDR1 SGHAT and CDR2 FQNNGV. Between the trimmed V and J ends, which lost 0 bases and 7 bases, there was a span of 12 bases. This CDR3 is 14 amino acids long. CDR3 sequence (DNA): TGTGCCAGCAGCTTAGATCAGGGGCGCAGTGGCTACACCTTC. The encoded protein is CASSLDQGRSGYTF.

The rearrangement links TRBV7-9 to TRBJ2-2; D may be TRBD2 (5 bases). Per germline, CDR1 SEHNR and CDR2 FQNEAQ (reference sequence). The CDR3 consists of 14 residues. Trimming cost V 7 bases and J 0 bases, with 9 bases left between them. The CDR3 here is CASIDGTNTGELFF. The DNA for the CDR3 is TGTGCCAGCATAGACGGGACGAACACCGGGGAGCTGTTTTTT.

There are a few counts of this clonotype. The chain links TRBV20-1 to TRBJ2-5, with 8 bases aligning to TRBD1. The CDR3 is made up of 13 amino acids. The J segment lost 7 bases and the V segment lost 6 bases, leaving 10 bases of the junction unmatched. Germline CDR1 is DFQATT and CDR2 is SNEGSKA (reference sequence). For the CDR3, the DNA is TGCAGTGCGAAGACAGGGGCGGTGGGGACCCAGTACTTC. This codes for CSAKTGAVGTQYF.

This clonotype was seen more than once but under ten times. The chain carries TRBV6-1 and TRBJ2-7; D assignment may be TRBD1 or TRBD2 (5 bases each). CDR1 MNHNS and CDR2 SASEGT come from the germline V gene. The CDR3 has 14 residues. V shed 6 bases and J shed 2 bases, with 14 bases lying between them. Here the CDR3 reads CASRLRDGPYEQYF. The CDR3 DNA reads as TGTGCCAGCAGACTCCGGGACGGACCCTACGAGCAGTACTTC.

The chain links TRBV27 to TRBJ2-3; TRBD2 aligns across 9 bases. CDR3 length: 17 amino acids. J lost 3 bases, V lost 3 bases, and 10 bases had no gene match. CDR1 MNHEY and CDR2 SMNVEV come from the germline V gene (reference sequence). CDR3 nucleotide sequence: TGTGCCAGCAGTTTCAGGACTGGTAGCGGGAGTACAGATACGCAGTATTTT. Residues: CASSFRTGSGSTDTQYF.

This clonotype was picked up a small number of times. The CDR3: CASRHANTGELFF. The CDR3 DNA is TGCGCCAGCCGCCACGCGAACACCGGGGAGCTGTTTTTT. The rearrangement uses TRBV5-1 and TRBJ2-2; D unclear. V lost 7 bases to trimming and J lost 0 bases, with 7 bases between them. The CDR3 has 13 amino acids. Germline V gene lookup returns CDR1 SGHRS and CDR2 YFSETQ.

DNA of the CDR3: TGTGCCAGCAGCTCCCAGGGGGTGGCTGAAAAACTGTTTTTT. It translates to CASSSQGVAEKLFF. J is TRBJ1-4 and V is TRBV7-8, with 7 bases that match TRBD1. Germline V CDR1 and CDR2: SGHVS, FQNEAQ. After removal of 4 bases from V and 7 bases from J, the junction contained 6 bases not matched to a gene. This CDR3 is 14 amino acids long.

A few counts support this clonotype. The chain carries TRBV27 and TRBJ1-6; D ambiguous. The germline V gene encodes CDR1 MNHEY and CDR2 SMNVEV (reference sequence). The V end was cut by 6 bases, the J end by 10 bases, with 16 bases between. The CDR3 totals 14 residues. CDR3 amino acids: CASSSRVLGSPLHF. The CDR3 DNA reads TGTGCCAGCAGCTCAAGAGTTTTAGGGTCACCCCTCCACTTT.

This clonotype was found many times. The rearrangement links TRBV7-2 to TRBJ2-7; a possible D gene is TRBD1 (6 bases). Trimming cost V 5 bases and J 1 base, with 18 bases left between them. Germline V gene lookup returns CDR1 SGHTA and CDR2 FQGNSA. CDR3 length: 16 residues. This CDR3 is CASSLPRGAISYEQYF. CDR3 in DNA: TGTGCCAGCAGCCTCCCCAGGGGAGCTATATCCTACGAGCAGTACTTC.

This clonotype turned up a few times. The CDR3, as DNA: TGTGCCAGCAGTTACCCACGGGTAGGGGCCAACGTCCTGACTTTC. Translating gives CASSYPRVGANVLTF. V and J are TRBV6-2 or TRBV6-3 and TRBJ2-6; D unclear. This CDR3 region has 15 residues. Trimming removed 2 bases from V and 4 bases from J, with 9 bases in between. Germline assignment: CDR1 MNHEY and CDR2 SVGEGT.